This T cell receptor beta chain stems from a study of blood T cell repertoires in COVID-19. The ends were cut back, 4 bases at V and 13 bases at J, with 17 bases in the middle. Per germline, CDR1 LGHDT and CDR2 YNNKEL (reference sequence). CDR3 length: 13 residues. The table came from immunoSEQ multiplex PCR; TCRdb's copy has only in-frame clones and leaves some out. The sample contains about 300,000 clones, 85% to 90% of which appear only once. This TCR derives from a woman aged 18-35 years who had recovered from COVID-19. The V gene is TRBV3-1 (or the pseudogene TRBV3-2), the J gene TRBJ2-1; no definite D call. The sequenced sample was PBMCs or T cells enriched from blood (not recorded which). CDR3 DNA sequence: TGTGCCAGCAGCCTTTTGGCGGATCCGGCTCAGTTCTTC. Translating it yields CASSLLADPAQFF.